The 2 T cell receptor beta chains presented below share a single source sample, sequenced in a study of cytomegalovirus exposure and HLA in healthy donors. Assay used: immunoSEQ multiplex PCR; TCRdb lists only in-frame clones, some missing. The sample lists 98,000 or so clones, about 85% occurring once. Sequenced sample: PBMCs. The receptors derive from a woman under 30 in good health and CMV-seronegative.

This clone was seen a single time. J is TRBJ2-7 and V is TRBV11-2; D is undetermined. The CDR3 is 13 amino acids. Germline CDR1 and CDR2: SGHAT and FQNNGV. Trimming shortened V by 1 base and J by 2 bases, and 6 bases separated the two germline ends. CDR3 nucleotides: TGTGCCAGCAGCTTAGGGGCTACCTACGAGCAGTACTTC. Protein sequence: CASSLGATYEQYF. The full variable domain, with the rest looked up from reference TRBV11-2 and TRBJ2-7, is EAGVAQSPRYKIIEKRQSVAFWCNPISGHATLYWYQQILGQGPKLLIQFQNNGVVDDSQLPKDRFSAERLKGVDSTLKIQPAKLEDSAVYLCASSLGATYEQYFGPGTRLTVT.

This chain connects TRBV4-1 to TRBJ2-1; no reliable D call. In germline, CDR1 is MGHRA, CDR2 YSYEKL. Trimming left V 5 bases short and J 5 bases short, with 7 bases between. The CDR3 consists of 12 residues. CDR3 DNA: TGCGCCAGCAGCGGAGATAACAATGAGCAGTTCTTC. Translation: CASSGDNNEQFF.